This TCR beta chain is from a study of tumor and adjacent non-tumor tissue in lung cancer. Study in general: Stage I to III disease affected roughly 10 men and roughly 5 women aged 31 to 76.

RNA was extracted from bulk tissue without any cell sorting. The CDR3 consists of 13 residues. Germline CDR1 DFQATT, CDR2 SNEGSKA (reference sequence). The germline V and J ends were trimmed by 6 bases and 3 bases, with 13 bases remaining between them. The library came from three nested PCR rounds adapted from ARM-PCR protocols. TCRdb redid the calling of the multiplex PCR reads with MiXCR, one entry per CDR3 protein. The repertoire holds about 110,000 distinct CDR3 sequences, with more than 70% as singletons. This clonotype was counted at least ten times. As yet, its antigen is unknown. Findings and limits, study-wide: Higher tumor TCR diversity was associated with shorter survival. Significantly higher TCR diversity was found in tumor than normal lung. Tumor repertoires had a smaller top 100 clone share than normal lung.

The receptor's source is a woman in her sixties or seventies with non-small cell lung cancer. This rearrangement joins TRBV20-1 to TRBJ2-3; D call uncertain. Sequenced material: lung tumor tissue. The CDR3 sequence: CSAPRLRTDTQYF. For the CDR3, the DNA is TGCAGTGCCCCCAGGCTTAGAACAGATACGCAGTATTTT.